This entry features one T cell receptor beta chain sequence. The antigen is undetermined. Clinical Activity Scores of at least 3, NOSPECS grades of at least 4 and durations under 3 months characterized ophthalmopathy patients. Uncontrolled infection, other autoimmune disease, pregnancy or lactation disqualified patients from enrolment. PBMCs were derived from about 10 ml fresh peripheral blood. Trimming removed 8 bases at V and 10 bases at J, with 8 bases between. The CDR3 runs to 11 residues. Germline V gene sequence: CDR1 KGHDR, CDR2 SFDVKD. This sample stems from a study of T cells in Graves' hyperthyroidism and ophthalmopathy. TCR beta CDR3 sequences were amplified from RNA transcripts. The primer set for the first-round RT-PCR of the TCR CDR3 was HTBI. Via MiXCR, TCRdb re-called the multiplex PCR reads, giving one row per CDR3 protein. Among roughly 600,000 distinct CDR3 sequences listed, about 14% were seen once.

Study conclusions and caveats: In the blood, most expanded thyroid clonotypes above 0.001 appeared as well.

The receptor was isolated from a woman aged 45 to 65 with Graves' ophthalmopathy. The sequenced sample was blood. The J gene is TRBJ1-6, the V gene TRBV24-1, with D tentatively TRBD1 (5 bases). The CDR3 nucleotides read TGTGCCACCAACGGGGGGTCACCCCTCCACTTT. This encodes CATNGGSPLHF.